These T cell receptor beta chains were read from a single sample in a study of cytomegalovirus exposure and HLA in healthy donors. Assay used: immunoSEQ multiplex PCR; TCRdb lists only in-frame clones, some missing. The sample lists fewer than 150,000 clones, 70% to 80% occurring once. The sequencing input was PBMCs. These receptors all stem from a male donor in good health and CMV-seronegative. CDR3s include the opening cysteine and the closing phenylalanine or tryptophan. The D gene is left open where the match is weak. Clone size appears in some rows only: once, few, many, or a class for an expanded clone.

D gene: TRBD2
V gene: TRBV25-1
J gene: TRBJ2-3
clone size: -
CDR3 protein: CASSPGRGLASSDTQYF
CDR3 DNA: TGTGCCAGCAGTCCGGGGAGGGGACTAGCATCCTCAGATACGCAGTATTTT

D gene: -
V gene: TRBV5-6
J gene: TRBJ2-2
clone size: few
CDR3 protein: CASSNRDGTGELFF
CDR3 DNA: TGTGCCAGCAGTAACAGGGATGGGACCGGGGAGCTGTTTTTT

D gene: TRBD1
V gene: TRBV30
J gene: TRBJ2-7
clone size: -
CDR3 protein: CAWSTGAAYEQYF
CDR3 DNA: TGTGCCTGGAGTACAGGGGCTGCCTACGAGCAGTACTTC

D gene: -
V gene: TRBV6-1
J gene: TRBJ1-1
clone size: few
CDR3 protein: CASIQNQNTEAFF
CDR3 DNA: TGTGCCAGCATCCAGAACCAGAACACTGAAGCTTTCTTT

D gene: -
V gene: TRBV4-3
J gene: TRBJ1-4
clone size: -
CDR3 protein: CASSQDKHLKLFF
CDR3 DNA: TGCGCCAGCAGCCAAGACAAACACCTAAAACTGTTTTTT

D gene: -
V gene: TRBV5-6
J gene: TRBJ1-5
clone size: -
CDR3 protein: CASQLAGNNQPQHF
CDR3 DNA: TGTGCTTCCCAGCTGGCAGGGAACAATCAGCCCCAGCATTTT

D gene: TRBD2
V gene: TRBV4-3
J gene: TRBJ2-1
clone size: -
CDR3 protein: CASSPKRGADNEQFF
CDR3 DNA: TGCGCCAGCAGTCCTAAGCGGGGGGCCGACAATGAGCAGTTCTTC

D gene: -
V gene: TRBV21-1
J gene: TRBJ2-3
clone size: -
CDR3 protein: CASWASGGRDTQYF
CDR3 DNA: TGTGCCAGCTGGGCTAGCGGGGGCCGGGATACGCAGTATTTT

D gene: -
V gene: TRBV5-1
J gene: TRBJ2-2
clone size: -
CDR3 protein: CASSLQGHTGELFF
CDR3 DNA: TGCGCCAGCAGCTTACAGGGACACACCGGGGAGCTGTTTTTT

D gene: -
V gene: TRBV18
J gene: TRBJ1-1
clone size: -
CDR3 protein: CASSRPEEGIEAFF
CDR3 DNA: TGTGCCAGCTCACGCCCCGAGGAGGGCATAGAGGCTTTCTTT

D gene: -
V gene: TRBV2
J gene: TRBJ2-7
clone size: -
CDR3 protein: CASSDRRGYEQYF
CDR3 DNA: TGTGCCAGCAGTGACCGAAGGGGCTACGAGCAGTACTTC

D gene: TRBD1
V gene: TRBV7-2
J gene: TRBJ1-5
clone size: -
CDR3 protein: CASSTWTGNNQPQHF
CDR3 DNA: TGTGCCAGCAGCACCTGGACAGGGAACAATCAGCCCCAGCATTTT

D gene: TRBD1
V gene: TRBV30
J gene: TRBJ1-5
clone size: -
CDR3 protein: CAWSATDRGAAEYQPQHF
CDR3 DNA: TGTGCCTGGAGCGCGACCGACAGGGGGGCCGCGGAGTATCAGCCCCAGCATTTT

D gene: -
V gene: TRBV7-2
J gene: TRBJ2-2
clone size: -
CDR3 protein: CASSFAGPGRGELFF
CDR3 DNA: TGTGCCAGCAGCTTCGCCGGACCAGGGCGAGGGGAGCTGTTTTTT

D gene: -
V gene: TRBV28
J gene: TRBJ1-5
clone size: -
CDR3 protein: CASTYYSNQPQHF
CDR3 DNA: TGTGCCAGCACCTACTATAGCAATCAGCCCCAGCATTTT

D gene: -
V gene: TRBV19
J gene: TRBJ1-1
clone size: -
CDR3 protein: CASRGISEAFF
CDR3 DNA: TGTGCCAGTAGGGGCATATCTGAAGCTTTCTTT

D gene: TRBD1
V gene: TRBV19
J gene: TRBJ2-7
clone size: few
CDR3 protein: CASRETGGSYEQYF
CDR3 DNA: TGTGCCAGCAGGGAAACAGGGGGGTCCTACGAGCAGTACTTC

D gene: -
V gene: TRBV4-1
J gene: TRBJ1-2
clone size: -
CDR3 protein: CASSYLIQVINYGYTF
CDR3 DNA: TGCGCCAGCAGCTACCTCATACAGGTGATTAACTATGGCTACACCTTC

D gene: -
V gene: TRBV5-6
J gene: TRBJ1-3
clone size: -
CDR3 protein: CASSLRSVSLRGNTIYF
CDR3 DNA: TGTGCCAGCAGCTTAAGGAGCGTGAGCTTAAGAGGAAACACCATATATTTT

D gene: TRBD1
V gene: TRBV25-1
J gene: TRBJ1-1
clone size: -
CDR3 protein: CASGGTGRMNTEAFF
CDR3 DNA: TGTGCCAGCGGGGGGACAGGGCGCATGAACACTGAAGCTTTCTTT

D gene: TRBD1
V gene: TRBV30
J gene: TRBJ1-2
clone size: -
CDR3 protein: CASKTGSSRDTF
CDR3 DNA: TGTGCCTCCAAGACAGGGAGCTCGAGGGACACCTTC

D gene: -
V gene: TRBV4-3
J gene: TRBJ2-3
clone size: -
CDR3 protein: CASSQDTGMGSTDTQYF
CDR3 DNA: TGCGCCAGCAGCCAAGACACCGGGATGGGAAGCACAGATACGCAGTATTTT